Shown below are 22 T cell receptor beta chains from a single sample sequenced in a study of T cell responses to AZD1222 COVID-19 vaccine. Sequenced by immunoSEQ multiplex PCR; TCRdb stores in-frame clones only, minus some. Among 90,000 to 100,000 clones listed, roughly 88% were seen once. The specimen comprised peripheral blood, sampled 28 days after the second AZD1222 dose. The receptors stem from an adult who received the AZD1222 COVID-19 vaccine.

V usage is TRBV28 and J usage is TRBJ1-5, with 10 bases identical to TRBD1. CDR1 MDHEN and CDR2 SYDVKM come from the germline V gene. J was trimmed by 6 bases and V by 7 bases; bases with no gene match: 12. The CDR3 contains 16 residues. The CDR3 region is CASNWPRDRGLQPQHF. In nucleotides, the CDR3 is TGTGCCAGCAACTGGCCGCGGGACAGGGGACTTCAGCCCCAGCATTTT.

The genes are TRBV2 and TRBJ2-2; TRBD2 matches at 8 bases. The CDR3 runs 15 residues. Germline CDR1 is SNHLY and CDR2 is FYNNEI. The junction had 4 bases not matched to a gene; V was cut back by 6 bases and J by 1 base. CDR3 sequence (DNA): TGTGCCAGCAGACTACTAGCGGAGAACACCGGGGAGCTGTTTTTT. Translating it yields CASRLLAENTGELFF.

Only a few counts were recorded for this clone. The CDR3 nucleotides read TGTGCCAGCAGCGTAGGTGACAGGGTGAACTCTGGAAACACCATATATTTT. Amino acids: CASSVGDRVNSGNTIYF. The rearrangement uses TRBV9 and TRBJ1-3; TRBD1 matches 7 bases. This CDR3 region has 17 residues. The germline V gene has CDR1 SGDLS and CDR2 YYNGEE. Germline trimming cut 0 bases from V and 0 bases from J; bases unmatched to any gene: 6.

This sequence joins TRBV5-6 and TRBJ1-4; D perhaps matches TRBD1 (5 bases). The germline V gene encodes CDR1 SGHDT and CDR2 YYEEEE. The V end was cut by 2 bases, the J end by 1 base, with 6 bases between. This CDR3 is 14 amino acids long. Written as DNA, the CDR3 is TGTGCCAGCAGCTTCCAGGGAACTAATGAAAAACTGTTTTTT. This translates into CASSFQGTNEKLFF.

This chain joins TRBV5-8 and TRBJ2-2; 8 positions agree with TRBD1. V gave up 4 bases and J gave up 1 base; unmatched junction bases: 6. Germline V gene lookup returns CDR1 SGHTS and CDR2 YDEGEE. CDR3 length equals 16 residues. CDR3 sequence (DNA): TGTGCCAGCAGCCACGACAGGGGCTGGAACACCGGGGAGCTGTTTTTT. As protein: CASSHDRGWNTGELFF. Using reference TRBV5-8 and TRBJ2-2 for the parts outside the CDR3, the full variable domain is EAGVTQSPTHLIKTRGQQATLRCSPISGHTSVYWYQQALGLGLQFLLWYDEGEERNRGNFPPRFSGRQFPNYSSELNVNALELEDSALYLCASSHDRGWNTGELFFGEGSRLTVL.

Here the CDR3 reads CASSVGSSSYNEQFF. The CDR3 nucleotides are TGTGCCAGCAGCGTAGGGTCGAGCTCCTACAATGAGCAGTTCTTC. The chain employs TRBV9 and TRBJ2-1; D not certain. The CDR3 consists of 15 residues. V dropped 0 bases and J dropped 0 bases, with 7 bases sitting between them. Looked up from germline, CDR1 is SGDLS and CDR2 is YYNGEE.

The V and J genes are TRBV5-6 and TRBJ2-7, with 9 bases that match TRBD1. The germline V gene encodes CDR1 SGHDT and CDR2 YYEEEE. After removal of 3 bases from V and 5 bases from J, the junction contained 0 bases not matched to a gene. This CDR3 is 12 amino acids long. Here the CDR3 DNA reads TGTGCCAGCAGCTGGACAGGGGACGAGCAGTACTTC. Protein product: CASSWTGDEQYF.

The count of this clone is one. The V and J genes are TRBV24-1 and TRBJ1-1, with D possibly matching TRBD1 (5 bases). V was cut by 9 bases and J by 5 bases, with 15 bases left in between. Germline V lookup: CDR1 KGHDR, CDR2 SFDVKD. This CDR3 contains 13 residues. For the CDR3, the DNA is TGTGCCACCTCCTGGGGGTCGGGGACTGAAGCTTTCTTT. This gives the protein CATSWGSGTEAFF.

This clone appeared a few times. The chain combines TRBV28 with TRBJ1-6; 7 nucleotides line up with TRBD1. The germline CDR1 and CDR2 sequences are MDHEN and SYDVKM. The J segment lost 0 bases and the V segment lost 6 bases, leaving 5 bases of the junction unmatched. The CDR3 covers 16 residues. The DNA for the CDR3 is TGTGCCAGCAGGGTGGACAGGAGCTCCTATAATTCACCCCTCCACTTT. Translated, it gives CASRVDRSSYNSPLHF.

This rearrangement joins TRBV6-6 to TRBJ2-1, with TRBD2 as a possible D gene (6 bases). Trimming removed 5 bases from V and 0 bases from J, with 17 bases in between. The CDR3 has 17 residues. Germline assignment: CDR1 MNHNY and CDR2 SVGAGI (reference sequence). In nucleotides, the CDR3 is TGTGCCAGCAGTCCCCCAGCGGGTCCCTCCTCCTACAATGAGCAGTTCTTC. The encoded protein is CASSPPAGPSSYNEQFF.

This clone was detected a few times. CDR3 region: CASKGLAGAAEQFF. CDR3 DNA: TGTGCCTCCAAGGGGCTAGCGGGAGCAGCTGAGCAGTTCTTC. V usage is TRBV19 and J usage is TRBJ2-1; 10 nucleotides line up with TRBD2. J lost 9 bases, V lost 11 bases, and 13 bases had no gene match. The CDR3 totals 14 residues. Per the germline V gene, CDR1 is LNHDA and CDR2 is SQIVND (reference sequence).

This sequence joins TRBV5-1 and TRBJ1-1; D call uncertain. The germline V and J ends were trimmed by 0 bases and 3 bases, with 9 bases remaining between them. Germline CDR1 SGHRS, CDR2 YFSETQ. The CDR3 spans 14 residues. In nucleotides, the CDR3 is TGCGCCAGCAGCTTGGCCGGCAAGCACACTGAAGCTTTCTTT. It codes for CASSLAGKHTEAFF.

The gene calls are TRBV6-1 and TRBJ1-6; D is possibly TRBD1 (6 bases). The CDR3 runs 16 residues. CDR1 is MNHNS, CDR2 SASEGT, per germline. V was clipped by 4 bases and J by 2 bases, with 12 bases between them. CDR3: CASSGPRQAYNSPLHF. CDR3 DNA sequence: TGTGCCAGCAGTGGCCCGAGACAGGCCTATAATTCACCCCTCCACTTT.

The gene calls are TRBV24-1 and TRBJ1-5; D uncertain. The V and J ends lost 3 bases and 4 bases respectively, with 9 bases between them. Germline values: CDR1 KGHDR, CDR2 SFDVKD. This CDR3 comprises 14 residues. For the CDR3, the DNA is TGTGCCACCAGTGATGTAGGGCGTAATCAGCCCCAGCATTTT. Amino acids: CATSDVGRNQPQHF.

This clone was recorded a few times. The rearrangement joins TRBV16 to TRBJ1-1; the D is unclear. The V gene's germline CDR1 is KGHSY and CDR2 FQNENV. The CDR3 loop spans 12 amino acids. V was pared by 0 bases and J by 8 bases, with 7 bases between. CDR3 DNA: TGTGCCAGCAGCCAATCCACAGTGGAAGCTTTCTTT. This codes for CASSQSTVEAFF.

This clone was recorded only once. The chain uses TRBV7-9 and TRBJ2-1; possibly TRBD1 or TRBD2 for D (5 bases each). V was cut by 2 bases and J by 7 bases, with 15 bases left in between. Germline V CDR1 and CDR2: SEHNR, FQNEAQ (reference sequence). CDR3 length equals 15 residues. The CDR3 here is CASSLIRDLKNEQFF. The DNA of the CDR3 is TGTGCCAGCAGCTTAATCCGGGACCTCAAGAATGAGCAGTTCTTC.

The V gene is TRBV19, the J gene TRBJ2-4, with unresolved D. The CDR3 runs 14 residues. Per germline, CDR1 LNHDA and CDR2 SQIVND (reference sequence). V was trimmed by 3 bases and J by 3 bases, leaving 9 bases between them. The CDR3 protein is CASSMMDGKNIQYF. In nucleotides, the CDR3 is TGTGCCAGTAGTATGATGGACGGCAAAAACATTCAGTACTTC.

J is TRBJ2-5 and V is TRBV6-2 or TRBV6-3; D ambiguous. Germline V lookup: CDR1 MNHEY, CDR2 SVGEGT. The CDR3 has 11 residues. The V end lost 4 bases, the J end lost 5 bases, and 5 bases lay between the germline ends. CDR3 in amino acids: CASSFAETQYF. The DNA of the CDR3 is TGTGCCAGCAGTTTCGCGGAGACCCAGTACTTC.

CDR3 amino acids: CASNQGGLEKLFF. The CDR3 coding sequence is TGTGCCAGTAACCAGGGGGGTTTGGAAAAACTGTTTTTT. This sequence joins TRBV19 and TRBJ1-4, with 7 bases matching TRBD1. The germline gives CDR1 LNHDA, CDR2 SQIVND (reference sequence). CDR3 size: 13 residues. Unmatched junction bases numbered 7, after V lost 7 bases and J lost 8 bases.

J is TRBJ2-3 and V is TRBV3-1 (or the pseudogene TRBV3-2); perhaps TRBD2 as D (7 bases). The V end was cut by 6 bases, the J end by 5 bases, with 15 bases between. CDR1 is LGHDT and CDR2 is YNNKEL in the germline V gene (reference sequence). The CDR3 is 14 amino acids. Written as DNA, the CDR3 is TGTGCCAGCAGGATGGGGGGGCGGAGAGATACGCAGTATTTT. Residues: CASRMGGRRDTQYF.

With respect to this clone: Mismatch with germline at one junction end may stem from a read error. This rearrangement joins TRBV7-3 to TRBJ1-2, with D perhaps matching TRBD1 (5 bases). Germline values: CDR1 SGHTA, CDR2 FQGTGA. This CDR3 comprises 11 residues. The CDR3 DNA sequence: TGTGCCAGCAGCTTAACTGGGGCGAAGGCCTTC. Translated, it gives CASSLTGAKAF.

The genes are TRBV6-5 and TRBJ2-1, with D possibly matching TRBD1 (7 bases). From germline, CDR1 is MNHEY and CDR2 SVGAGI. Trimming left V 8 bases short and J 0 bases short, with 14 bases between. CDR3 length: 15 residues. Here the CDR3 DNA reads TGTGCCAGCCTGGGGGGACAGAGCTCCTACAATGAGCAGTTCTTC. It specifies CASLGGQSSYNEQFF.